The rows below give T cell receptor beta chains drawn from one sample of a study of blood T cell repertoires in COVID-19. Only in-frame clones appear in the TCRdb table, and some are missing; sequencing was by immunoSEQ multiplex PCR. The sample carries roughly 61,000 clones, 91% recorded once. Sequenced input: peripheral blood. The receptors derive from a man in his fifties or sixties with acute or convalescent COVID-19. Each CDR3 is given with its conserved first and last residue.

>TRBV5-8|11
CASSLTERKYF
>TRBV5-1|15
CASSRGQGSSYEQYF
>TRBV9|13
CASSTSGADTQYF
>TRBV15|16
CATRAGPYATNEKLFF
>TRBV7-2|15
CASSPSGLLNTEAFF
>TRBV28|15
CASRSGTGVYSPLHF
>TRBV9|14
CASSVPGPTDTQYF
>TRBV19|13
CASSGTDNTEAFF
>TRBV6-5|14
CATSAAPPGGTQYF
>TRBV3-1/TRBV3-2|16
CASSQAGGGPRNTIYF
>TRBV7-3|16
CASSLGLKRETDTQYF
>TRBV4-1|12
CASSQETGEAFF
>TRBV5-1|17
CASSLELATTTNEKLFF
>TRBV19|15
CASSRDNDFGNTIYF
>TRBV5-1|15
CASSLVEGSSTEAFF